This T cell receptor (beta chain) was identified in a study of T cell responses to AZD1222 COVID-19 vaccine. Study-wide context: Combined were second doses at about 4 or about 12 weeks. Regarding the study as a whole: Most donors were white British and more were female, and clonal diversity was possibly underestimated.

TCRdb keeps only in-frame clones here, not all; method: immunoSEQ multiplex PCR. The repertoire includes over 150,000 clones, about 88% of them detected once, and under 20% sits in the top ten. For this clone: Its cognate antigen is unknown.

This CDR3 has 17 amino acids. The germline CDR1 and CDR2 sequences are SGHAT and FQNNGV. Deletions cut 2 bases from V and 0 bases from J, with 11 bases between. The chain combines TRBV11-2 with TRBJ2-6; D unclear. This sample comprised peripheral blood, obtained on day 0 of AZD1222 vaccination. This sequence was found in an adult in good health. The CDR3 sequence: CASSLIQVGSGANVLTF. CDR3 in DNA: TGTGCCAGCAGCTTAATCCAGGTGGGCTCTGGGGCCAACGTCCTGACTTTC.